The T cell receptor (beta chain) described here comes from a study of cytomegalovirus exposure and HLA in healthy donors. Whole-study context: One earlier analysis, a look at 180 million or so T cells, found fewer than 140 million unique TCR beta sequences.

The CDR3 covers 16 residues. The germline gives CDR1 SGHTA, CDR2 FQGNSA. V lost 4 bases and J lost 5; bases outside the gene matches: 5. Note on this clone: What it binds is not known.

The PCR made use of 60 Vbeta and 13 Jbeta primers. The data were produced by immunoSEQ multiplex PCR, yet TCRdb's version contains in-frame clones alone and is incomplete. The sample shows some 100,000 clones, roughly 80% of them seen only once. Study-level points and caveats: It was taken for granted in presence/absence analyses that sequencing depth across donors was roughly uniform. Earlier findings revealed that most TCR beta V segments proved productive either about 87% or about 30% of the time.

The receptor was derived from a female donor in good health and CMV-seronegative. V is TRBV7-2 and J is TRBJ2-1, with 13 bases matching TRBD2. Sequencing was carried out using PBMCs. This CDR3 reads CASSSPGLAGNNEQFF. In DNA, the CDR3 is TGTGCCAGCAGCTCCCCGGGACTAGCGGGGAACAATGAGCAGTTCTTC.